These 17 T cell receptor beta chains came from one sample sequenced in a study of T cell responses to AZD1222 COVID-19 vaccine. Data came from immunoSEQ multiplex PCR; TCRdb stores just in-frame clones and leaves some out. The repertoire holds tens of thousands of clones, with 82% as singletons. Sequencing used peripheral blood, obtained on day 0 of AZD1222 vaccination. These TCRs come from an adult in good health.

This chain uses TRBV5-8 with TRBJ1-2, with D tentatively TRBD1 (5 bases). Germline CDR1 and CDR2: SGHTS and YDEGEE. V lost 3 bases and J lost 6, with 15 bases in between. The CDR3 totals 14 residues. CDR3 amino acids: CASSWWGGENGYTF. The CDR3 bases are TGTGCCAGCAGCTGGTGGGGGGGAGAAAATGGCTACACCTTC. Complete variable domain (other parts from reference TRBV5-8 and TRBJ1-2): EAGVTQSPTHLIKTRGQQATLRCSPISGHTSVYWYQQALGLGLQFLLWYDEGEERNRGNFPPRFSGRQFPNYSSELNVNALELEDSALYLCASSWWGGENGYTFGSGTRLTVV.

The rearrangement links TRBV7-2 to TRBJ2-7, with D tentatively TRBD1 or TRBD2 (5 bases each). Trimming cost V 5 bases and J 2 bases, with 16 bases left between them. Looked up from germline, CDR1 is SGHTA and CDR2 is FQGNSA. CDR3 length: 15 amino acids. CDR3 loop: CASSVEDRGPYEQYF. Written as DNA, the CDR3 is TGTGCCAGCAGCGTAGAAGATCGGGGCCCCTACGAGCAGTACTTC.

Here the CDR3 DNA reads TGTGCCAGCAGTGACAGCTATGGCTACACCTTC. Protein sequence: CASSDSYGYTF. V gene TRBV6-1 combines with J gene TRBJ1-2; no clear D. Trimming cost V 3 bases and J 4 bases, with 3 bases left between them. In germline, CDR1 is MNHNS, CDR2 SASEGT. The CDR3 loop spans 11 amino acids.

This chain uses TRBV5-1 with TRBJ1-1; weak D call: TRBD1 (5 bases). V lost 0 bases to trimming and J lost 1 base, with 10 bases between them. Germline CDR1 is SGHRS and CDR2 is YFSETQ. The CDR3 runs to 15 residues. CDR3 sequence (DNA): TGCGCCAGCAGCTTGGCCGGGCAGGGGAACACTGAAGCTTTCTTT. Translating it yields CASSLAGQGNTEAFF.

The chain is built from TRBV7-2 and TRBJ2-7; either TRBD1 or TRBD2 may supply D (5 bases each). Trimming removed 5 bases at V and 1 base at J, with 12 bases between. Germline V gene sequence: CDR1 SGHTA, CDR2 FQGNSA. The length of the CDR3 is 14 residues. In DNA, the CDR3 is TGTGCCAGCAGCGAGGGACCGTCATCCTACGAGCAGTACTTC. It codes for CASSEGPSSYEQYF.

The chain carries TRBV9 and TRBJ2-5; no reliable D call. Trimming pared 4 bases from V and 2 bases from J, leaving 12 bases between. This CDR3 contains 14 residues. CDR1 is SGDLS and CDR2 is YYNGEE in the germline V gene. The CDR3 sequence: CASSPVGKQETQYF. CDR3 nucleotides: TGTGCCAGCAGCCCCGTGGGGAAGCAAGAGACCCAGTACTTC.

The table lists this clone with a few counts. J is TRBJ1-1 and V is TRBV3-1 (or the pseudogene TRBV3-2); a possible D gene is TRBD1 (5 bases). This CDR3 contains 17 residues. Germline CDR1 reads LGHDT; CDR2 reads YNNKEL (reference sequence). V lost 1 base to trimming and J lost 0 bases, with 15 bases between them. The CDR3 protein is CASSQGWGRTLNTEAFF. CDR3 in DNA: TGTGCCAGCAGCCAAGGGTGGGGCCGCACTCTGAACACTGAAGCTTTCTTT.

This sequence joins TRBV19 and TRBJ2-1; the D is unclear. CDR3 length equals 14 residues. V lost 2 bases, J lost 8 bases, and 13 bases lay in between. The germline gives CDR1 LNHDA, CDR2 SQIVND (reference sequence). DNA of the CDR3: TGTGCCAGTAGTATAATGGCCAGCGAGGATGAGCAGTTCTTC. Residues: CASSIMASEDEQFF.

This chain joins TRBV5-1 and TRBJ1-5; TRBD1 might be the D (5 bases). CDR1 is SGHRS and CDR2 is YFSETQ in the germline V gene. CDR3 length: 14 amino acids. V was clipped by 4 bases and J by 4 bases, with 12 bases between them. CDR3 bases: TGCGCCAGCAGCCGGGACGGATCGAATCAGCCCCAGCATTTT. Translated: CASSRDGSNQPQHF.

V is TRBV11-3 and J is TRBJ1-5; TRBD1 matches 7 bases. CDR3 length: 16 amino acids. J gave up 6 bases and V 5 bases, and 13 bases lay outside the gene matches. CDR1 is SGHNT and CDR2 is YENEEA in the germline V gene. The CDR3 coding sequence is TGTGCCAGCAGCCAACCTGACAGGGAGGAGAGTCAGCCCCAGCATTTT. Translation gives CASSQPDREESQPQHF.

The chain is built from TRBV28 and TRBJ2-7; D might be TRBD2 (5 bases). V lost 3 bases and J lost 6, with 12 bases in between. CDR1 and CDR2 (germline): MDHEN, SYDVKM. This CDR3 spans 13 amino acids. The CDR3 bases are TGTGCCAGCAGTTTGCTCCAGCGGAGCGAGCAGTACTTC. Amino acids: CASSLLQRSEQYF.

The rearrangement uses TRBV11-2 and TRBJ1-1; D not certain. The CDR3 sequence is 11 residues long. V was cut by 5 bases and J by 8 bases, with 9 bases left in between. Germline V CDR1 and CDR2: SGHAT, FQNNGV. CDR3: CASSATAEAFF. CDR3 coding DNA: TGTGCCAGCAGCGCCACAGCGGAAGCTTTCTTT. Full variable domain (remainder filled in from reference TRBV11-2 and TRBJ1-1): EAGVAQSPRYKIIEKRQSVAFWCNPISGHATLYWYQQILGQGPKLLIQFQNNGVVDDSQLPKDRFSAERLKGVDSTLKIQPAKLEDSAVYLCASSATAEAFFGQGTRLTVV.

The chain employs TRBV28 and TRBJ1-1, with D possibly matching TRBD1 (6 bases). The CDR3 has 14 amino acids. V was pared by 4 bases and J by 0 bases, with 9 bases between. Germline V gives CDR1 MDHEN, CDR2 SYDVKM. The CDR3 nucleotides read TGTGCCAGCAGTTCCACAGGGCTGAACACTGAAGCTTTCTTT. Protein sequence: CASSSTGLNTEAFF.

This chain connects TRBV18 to TRBJ2-5; a weak D match, TRBD1 (6 bases). The germline V and J ends were trimmed by 6 bases and 1 base, with 15 bases remaining between them. Germline CDR1 reads KGHSH; CDR2 reads LQKENI. The CDR3 sequence is 15 residues long. The CDR3 loop reads CASSPIGQSQETQYF. In DNA form, the CDR3 reads TGTGCCAGCTCCCCTATTGGACAGTCCCAAGAGACCCAGTACTTC. Drawing the rest from reference TRBV18 and TRBJ2-5, the complete variable domain is NAGVMQNPRHLVRRRGQEARLRCSPMKGHSHVYWYRQLPEEGLKFMVYLQKENIIDESGMPKERFSAEFPKEGPSILRIQQVVRGDSAAYFCASSPIGQSQETQYFGPGTRLLVL.

The J gene is TRBJ1-5, the V gene TRBV27; 8 nucleotides line up with TRBD1. This CDR3 region has 13 residues. The germline V gene has CDR1 MNHEY and CDR2 SMNVEV (reference sequence). With V trimmed by 6 bases and J by 5 bases, 3 bases remained unmatched. The CDR3 loop is CASSQGAHQPQHF. For the CDR3, the DNA is TGTGCCAGCAGCCAGGGGGCGCATCAGCCCCAGCATTTT.

J is TRBJ1-4 and V is TRBV5-5; TRBD1 matches 8 bases. The CDR3 consists of 14 residues. CDR1 is SGHKS, CDR2 YYEKEE, per germline (reference sequence). Unmatched junction bases numbered 5, after V lost 6 bases and J lost 4 bases. CDR3 bases: TGTGCCAGCACCACGGGACAGGATAATGAAAAACTGTTTTTT. Its translation: CASTTGQDNEKLFF.

This rearrangement joins TRBV11-2 to TRBJ2-3, with 7 bases matching TRBD1. The CDR3 extends over 14 amino acids. CDR1 and CDR2 (germline): SGHAT, FQNNGV. V dropped 6 bases and J dropped 2; count of bases not matched to a gene: 5. The CDR3 sequence is CASSAQGFTDTQYF. For the CDR3, the DNA is TGTGCCAGCAGTGCACAGGGGTTCACAGATACGCAGTATTTT.